This is a list of T cell receptor beta chains from one sample in a study of shared clonotypes between healthy human individuals. Sequencing used immunoSEQ multiplex PCR; TCRdb keeps in-frame clones, though not all of them. The sample includes some 2 million clones, about 95% of them seen just once. The source material was naive CD8+ T cells sorted from blood. These receptors were obtained from a man between 18 and 35 years old in good health. Each CDR3 is given with its conserved first and last residue. The D gene is left open where the match is weak. Size is omitted from some rows. Given values are once, few, many or a class for expanded clones.

D,J,length,size,V,CDR3,DNA
.,TRBJ1-2,13,.,TRBV5-1,CASSLAGRNGYTF,TGCGCCAGCAGCTTGGCAGGGCGGAATGGCTACACCTTC
.,TRBJ2-7,14,.,TRBV7-8,CASSLGSSVGEQYF,TGTGCCAGCAGCCTTGGGAGTAGCGTCGGCGAGCAGTACTTC
.,TRBJ1-1,14,.,TRBV29-1,CSVLWAELNTEAFF,TGCAGCGTTCTCTGGGCAGAATTGAACACTGAAGCTTTCTTT
TRBD2,TRBJ2-1,16,.,TRBV27,CASSLSAGEVDNEQFF,TGTGCCAGCAGTTTATCTGCGGGGGAGGTCGACAATGAGCAGTTCTTC
.,TRBJ2-5,12,.,TRBV5-6,CASSLDGDTQYF,TGTGCCAGCAGCTTGGACGGGGACACCCAGTACTTC
TRBD1,TRBJ1-2,13,.,TRBV29-1,CSVTGTGSFGYTF,TGCAGCGTTACCGGGACAGGGTCATTTGGCTACACCTTC
.,TRBJ2-2,15,.,TRBV6-5,CASSKPTANTGELFF,TGTGCCAGCAGTAAGCCTACCGCGAACACCGGGGAGCTGTTTTTT
.,TRBJ1-2,14,once,TRBV11-1,CASSLDSVNYGYTF,TGTGCCAGCAGCTTAGACAGCGTTAACTATGGCTACACCTTC
TRBD2,TRBJ2-3,18,.,TRBV5-4,CASSWGLAGGPSADTQYF,TGTGCCAGCAGCTGGGGGCTGGCGGGGGGGCCTTCAGCAGATACGCAGTATTTT
TRBD2,TRBJ2-3,15,.,TRBV5-6,CASSLAGAATDTQYF,TGTGCCAGCAGCCTAGCGGGAGCCGCCACAGATACGCAGTATTTT
.,TRBJ1-2,16,.,TRBV5-4,CASSFFYTGTENGYTF,TGTGCCAGCAGCTTCTTTTATACAGGGACTGAAAATGGCTACACCTTC